The rows below give T cell receptor beta chains drawn from one sample of a study of blood T cell repertoires in COVID-19. Here immunoSEQ multiplex PCR was the method, and the copy in TCRdb shows in-frame clones only, minus some. The sample includes around 65,000 clones, 81% seen only once; the top ten take roughly 8.3%. The sequencing input was peripheral blood. The origin of the receptors is a human donor in a cohort sampled during active COVID-19. Each CDR3 is given with its conserved first and last residue. The D gene is left open where the match is weak. Clone sizes are given selectively: once, few, many, or a class where the clone is expanded.

clone size,V gene,D gene,J gene,CDR3 protein,CDR3 DNA
.,TRBV11-2,TRBD2,TRBJ2-7,CASSLGTGGYEQYF,TGTGCCAGCAGCTTAGGGACGGGGGGTTACGAGCAGTACTTC
once,TRBV5-6,.,TRBJ2-3,CASSSGMFPGIPILDTQYF,TGTGCCAGCAGCTCGGGAATGTTTCCCGGGATTCCAATTTTGGATACGCAGTATTTT
.,TRBV28,TRBD1,TRBJ1-3,CASRRAQGAGNTIYF,TGTGCCAGCAGACGGGCACAGGGGGCTGGAAACACCATATATTTT
.,TRBV5-1,TRBD1,TRBJ2-2,CASSYLGTGFVNTGELFF,TGCGCCAGCAGCTATTTAGGGACAGGGTTTGTGAACACCGGGGAGCTGTTTTTT
.,TRBV5-1,.,TRBJ2-2,CASSGGLEEGTGELFF,TGCGCCAGCAGCGGTGGTTTGGAGGAGGGGACCGGGGAGCTGTTTTTT
.,TRBV7-9,.,TRBJ1-2,CASSSHDGYTF,TGTGCCAGCAGCTCCCATGATGGCTACACCTTC
.,TRBV4-2,.,TRBJ2-1,CASSQETVAYNEQFF,TGTGCCAGCAGCCAAGAGACAGTTGCCTACAATGAGCAGTTCTTC
.,TRBV7-8,TRBD2,TRBJ2-2,CASRPLAGNTGELFF,TGTGCCAGCAGGCCTCTAGCGGGAAACACCGGGGAGCTGTTTTTT
.,TRBV28,TRBD1,TRBJ2-5,CASRRQGGEAQYF,TGTGCCAGCAGAAGACAGGGGGGGGAGGCCCAGTACTTC
few,TRBV4-1,TRBD2,TRBJ2-3,CASSQGPLANTQYF,TGCGCCAGCAGCCAGGGACCACTAGCGAATACGCAGTATTTT
few,TRBV24-1,TRBD2,TRBJ2-3,CATSDFRSSGTQNTQYF,TGTGCCACCAGTGATTTCCGATCTAGCGGAACACAGAATACGCAGTATTTT
.,TRBV19,TRBD1,TRBJ1-1,CASSIDRGGTEAFF,TGTGCCAGTAGTATCGACAGGGGAGGCACTGAAGCTTTCTTT
.,TRBV6-5,.,TRBJ1-1,CATHSGVRNTEAFF,TGTGCCACCCACTCAGGGGTAAGGAACACTGAAGCTTTCTTT
.,TRBV5-1,.,TRBJ2-6,CASSLAGSSGANVLTF,TGCGCCAGCAGCTTGGCCGGGTCTTCTGGGGCCAACGTCCTGACTTTC
.,TRBV13,.,TRBJ2-5,CASSQGGEEGETQYF,TGTGCCAGCAGCCAAGGGGGAGAAGAGGGGGAGACCCAGTACTTC
once,TRBV28,.,TRBJ2-7,CATRDTNSYEQYF,TGTGCCACCCGGGACACAAATTCCTACGAGCAGTACTTC
.,TRBV4-3,.,TRBJ2-7,CASSQDPTGSTGDYEQYF,TGCGCCAGCAGCCAAGATCCCACGGGAAGTACCGGCGACTACGAGCAGTACTTC
.,TRBV18,TRBD2,TRBJ2-3,CASSPLKAGGPDTQYF,TGTGCCAGCTCACCATTGAAAGCGGGAGGGCCAGATACGCAGTATTTT
.,TRBV4-1,TRBD1,TRBJ2-5,CASSQVTLQGAETQYF,TGCGCCAGCAGCCAAGTAACCCTCCAGGGGGCAGAGACCCAGTACTTC
.,TRBV7-7,TRBD2,TRBJ2-1,CASSQTEFRREGYNEQFF,TGTGCTAGCAGTCAAACGGAATTTCGACGGGAGGGCTACAATGAGCAGTTCTTC
.,TRBV27,.,TRBJ1-1,CASSLQRDTEAFF,TGTGCCAGCAGTTTACAGAGGGACACTGAAGCTTTCTTT
.,TRBV7-2,TRBD1,TRBJ2-1,CASSLNRDREFF,TGTGCCAGCAGCTTGAACCGGGACAGGGAGTTCTTC
.,TRBV30,.,TRBJ2-1,CAWSVRDNEQFF,TGTGCCTGGAGTGTCCGAGACAATGAGCAGTTCTTC
.,TRBV6-1,TRBD1,TRBJ1-2,CASSEIGQGGGYTF,TGTGCCAGCAGTGAAATAGGACAGGGAGGAGGCTACACCTTC
.,TRBV5-1,TRBD2,TRBJ2-1,CASSLGILGRASDNEQFF,TGCGCCAGCAGCTTGGGCATATTGGGGAGGGCCTCGGACAATGAGCAGTTCTTC
.,TRBV19,TRBD2,TRBJ2-5,CASSIGGRGPQETQYF,TGTGCCAGTAGTATCGGCGGGAGGGGCCCCCAAGAGACCCAGTACTTC
.,TRBV4-3,TRBD1,TRBJ1-1,CASSQQGVNTEAFF,TGCGCCAGCAGCCAACAGGGGGTGAACACTGAAGCTTTCTTT
.,TRBV5-1,TRBD2,TRBJ2-3,CASSPDPGLELAQYF,TGCGCCAGCAGCCCGGACCCGGGACTAGAGTTGGCGCAGTATTTT
once,TRBV7-8,.,TRBJ2-1,CASSLAPSANEQFF,TGTGCCAGCAGCTTAGCCCCTAGCGCCAATGAGCAGTTCTTC
once,TRBV9,TRBD2,TRBJ2-3,CASSVGVWGLDQPDTQYF,TGTGCCAGCAGCGTAGGGGTGTGGGGACTAGATCAACCAGATACGCAGTATTTT
.,TRBV30,TRBD2,TRBJ2-7,CAWTLAGHEQYF,TGTGCCTGGACCCTAGCGGGCCACGAGCAGTACTTC
.,TRBV7-9,.,TRBJ2-5,CASSLEGGQETQYF,TGTGCCAGCAGCTTAGAAGGCGGCCAAGAGACCCAGTACTTC
.,TRBV20-1,.,TRBJ2-2,CSARGFGELFF,TGCAGTGCCAGGGGTTTCGGGGAGCTGTTTTTT
.,TRBV7-6,.,TRBJ2-5,CASSLIQQETQYF,TGTGCCAGCAGCTTAATCCAGCAAGAGACCCAGTACTTC
.,TRBV3-1/TRBV3-2,.,TRBJ2-3,CASSHGGLAQYF,TGTGCCAGCAGCCACGGGGGGCTAGCGCAGTATTTT
.,TRBV3-1/TRBV3-2,TRBD2,TRBJ2-1,CASSQGLAGGEQFF,TGTGCCAGCAGCCAGGGACTAGCGGGAGGGGAGCAGTTCTTC
.,TRBV6-6,.,TRBJ1-2,CASSYRGQSRDYSYTF,TGTGCCAGCAGTTACCGAGGACAGTCTCGGGACTATAGCTACACCTTC
few,TRBV3-1/TRBV3-2,TRBD2,TRBJ2-1,CASSQRNSGGNNEQFF,TGTGCCAGCAGCCAACGGAACTCCGGGGGGAACAATGAGCAGTTCTTC
.,TRBV18,.,TRBJ2-7,CASSRLSRGGPPFISKGEQYF,TGTGCCAGCTCACGCTTGTCAAGGGGAGGCCCCCCGTTTATTTCTAAAGGCGAGCAGTACTTC
.,TRBV5-1,TRBD1,TRBJ2-1,CASSLRRIGQGIGEQFF,TGCGCCAGCAGCTTGAGGCGAATAGGACAGGGCATCGGTGAGCAGTTCTTC
.,TRBV24-1,.,TRBJ2-3,CATSASDTQYF,TGTGCCACCAGTGCATCCGATACGCAGTATTTT
.,TRBV12-3/TRBV12-4,.,TRBJ2-7,CASSLMSSYEQYF,TGTGCCAGCAGTTTAATGAGCTCCTACGAGCAGTACTTC